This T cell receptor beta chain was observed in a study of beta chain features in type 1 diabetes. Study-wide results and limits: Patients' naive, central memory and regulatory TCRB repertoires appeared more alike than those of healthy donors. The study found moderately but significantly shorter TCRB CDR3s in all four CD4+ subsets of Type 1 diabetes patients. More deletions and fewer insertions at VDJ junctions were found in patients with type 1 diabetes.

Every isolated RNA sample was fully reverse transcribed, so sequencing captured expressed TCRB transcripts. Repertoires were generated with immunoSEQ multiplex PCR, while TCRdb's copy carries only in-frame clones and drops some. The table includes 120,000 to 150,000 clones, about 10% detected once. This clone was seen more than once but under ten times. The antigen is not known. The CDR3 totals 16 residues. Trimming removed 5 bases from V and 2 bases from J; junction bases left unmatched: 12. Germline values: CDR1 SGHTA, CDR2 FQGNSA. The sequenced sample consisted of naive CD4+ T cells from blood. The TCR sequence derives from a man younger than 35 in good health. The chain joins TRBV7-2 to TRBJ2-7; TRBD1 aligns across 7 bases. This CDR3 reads CASSLSRTGLAYEQYF. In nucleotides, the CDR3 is TGTGCCAGCAGCCTATCTAGGACAGGCTTGGCCTACGAGCAGTACTTC.